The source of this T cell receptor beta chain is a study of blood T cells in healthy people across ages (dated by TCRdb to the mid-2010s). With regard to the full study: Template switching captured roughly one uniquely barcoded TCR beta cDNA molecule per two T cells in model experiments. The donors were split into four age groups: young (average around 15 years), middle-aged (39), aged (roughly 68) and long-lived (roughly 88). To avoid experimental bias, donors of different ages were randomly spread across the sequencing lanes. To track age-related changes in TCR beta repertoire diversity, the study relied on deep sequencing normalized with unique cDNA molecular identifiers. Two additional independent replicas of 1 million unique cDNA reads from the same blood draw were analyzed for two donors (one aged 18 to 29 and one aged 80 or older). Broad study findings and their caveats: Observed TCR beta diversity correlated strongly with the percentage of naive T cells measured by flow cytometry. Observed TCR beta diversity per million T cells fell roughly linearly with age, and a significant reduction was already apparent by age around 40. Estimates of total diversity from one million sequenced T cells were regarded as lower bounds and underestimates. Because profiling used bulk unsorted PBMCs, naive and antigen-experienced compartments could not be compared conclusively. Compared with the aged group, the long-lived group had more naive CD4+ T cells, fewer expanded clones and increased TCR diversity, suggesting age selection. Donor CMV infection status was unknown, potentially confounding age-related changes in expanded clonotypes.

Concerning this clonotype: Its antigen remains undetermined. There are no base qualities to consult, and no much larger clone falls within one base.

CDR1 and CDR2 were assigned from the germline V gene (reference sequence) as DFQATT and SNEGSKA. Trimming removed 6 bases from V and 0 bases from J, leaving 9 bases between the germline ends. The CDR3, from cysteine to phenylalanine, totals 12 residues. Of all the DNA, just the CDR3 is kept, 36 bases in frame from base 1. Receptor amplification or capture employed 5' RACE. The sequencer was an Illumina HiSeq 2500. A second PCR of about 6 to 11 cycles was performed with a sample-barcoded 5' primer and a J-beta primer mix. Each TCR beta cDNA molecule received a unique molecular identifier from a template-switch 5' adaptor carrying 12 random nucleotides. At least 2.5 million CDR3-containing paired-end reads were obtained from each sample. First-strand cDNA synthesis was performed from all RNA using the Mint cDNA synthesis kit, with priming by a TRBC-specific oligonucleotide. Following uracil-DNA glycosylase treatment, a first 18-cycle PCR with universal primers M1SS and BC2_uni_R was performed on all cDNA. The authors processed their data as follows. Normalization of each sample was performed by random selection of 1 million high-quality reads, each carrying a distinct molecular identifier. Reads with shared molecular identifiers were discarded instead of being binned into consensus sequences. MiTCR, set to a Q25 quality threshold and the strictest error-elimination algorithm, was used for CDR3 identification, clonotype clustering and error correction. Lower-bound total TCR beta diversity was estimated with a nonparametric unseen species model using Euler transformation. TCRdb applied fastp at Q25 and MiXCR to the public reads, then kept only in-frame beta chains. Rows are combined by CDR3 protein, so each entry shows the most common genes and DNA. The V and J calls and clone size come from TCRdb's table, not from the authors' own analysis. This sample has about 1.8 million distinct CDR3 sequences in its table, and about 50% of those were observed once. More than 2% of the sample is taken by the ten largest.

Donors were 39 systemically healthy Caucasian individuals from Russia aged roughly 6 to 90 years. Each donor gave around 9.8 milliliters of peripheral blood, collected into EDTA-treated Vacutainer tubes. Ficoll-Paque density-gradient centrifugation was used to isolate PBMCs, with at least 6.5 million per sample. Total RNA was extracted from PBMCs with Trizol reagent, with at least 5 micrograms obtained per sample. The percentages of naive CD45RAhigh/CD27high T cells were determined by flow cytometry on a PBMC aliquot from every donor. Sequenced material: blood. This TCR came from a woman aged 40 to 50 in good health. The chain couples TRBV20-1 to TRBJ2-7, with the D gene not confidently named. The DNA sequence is TGCAGTGCCAGTCCAGCCTCCTACGAGCAGTACTTC. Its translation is CSASPASYEQYF.